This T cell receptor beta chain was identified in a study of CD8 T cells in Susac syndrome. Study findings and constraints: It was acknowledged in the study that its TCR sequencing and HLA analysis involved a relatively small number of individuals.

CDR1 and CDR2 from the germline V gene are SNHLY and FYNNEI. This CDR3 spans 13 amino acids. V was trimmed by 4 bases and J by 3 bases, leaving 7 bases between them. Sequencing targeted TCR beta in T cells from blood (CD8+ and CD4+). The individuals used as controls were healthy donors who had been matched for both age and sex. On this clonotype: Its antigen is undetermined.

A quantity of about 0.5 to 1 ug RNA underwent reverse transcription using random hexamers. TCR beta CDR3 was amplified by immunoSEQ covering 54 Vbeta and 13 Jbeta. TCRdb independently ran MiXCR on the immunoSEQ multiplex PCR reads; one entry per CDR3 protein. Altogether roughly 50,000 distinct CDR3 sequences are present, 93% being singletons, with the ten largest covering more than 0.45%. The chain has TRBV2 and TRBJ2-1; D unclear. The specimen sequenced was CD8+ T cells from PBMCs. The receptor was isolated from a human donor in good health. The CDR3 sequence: CASSGIFYNEQFF. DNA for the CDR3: TGTGCCAGCAGTGGAATATTCTACAATGAGCAGTTCTTC.